The TCR beta chain under discussion was sequenced for a study of blood T cell repertoires in COVID-19. Across the whole study: Samples representing acute and convalescent COVID-19 were sourced from the United States, Italy and Spain. Sources were T cells, B-cell-depleted T cells, or PBMCs; the material itself was cDNA or gDNA.

In the authors' workflow: Nucleated cell counts were estimated from reference gene primer amplification. Sequencing was performed with immunoSEQ multiplex PCR; in TCRdb, only in-frame clones are kept and a portion is missing. From that table come the V and J calls and clone size; the DNA was used to work out D and trimming. The table lists hundreds of thousands of clones, 80% to 90% of them singletons. CDR1 is MGHRA and CDR2 is YSYEKL in the germline V gene. J gave up 4 bases and V 3 bases, and 12 bases lay outside the gene matches. The CDR3 spans 18 residues. What was sequenced was peripheral blood. The chain carries TRBV4-1 and TRBJ2-6; 7 nucleotides match TRBD1. This sequence was found in a woman aged 25 to 39 with acute or convalescent COVID-19. The CDR3 DNA reads as TGCGCCAGCAGCCAGTTGACAGTCGGACAGGCGGGGGCCAACGTCCTGACTTTC. Translation: CASSQLTVGQAGANVLTF.